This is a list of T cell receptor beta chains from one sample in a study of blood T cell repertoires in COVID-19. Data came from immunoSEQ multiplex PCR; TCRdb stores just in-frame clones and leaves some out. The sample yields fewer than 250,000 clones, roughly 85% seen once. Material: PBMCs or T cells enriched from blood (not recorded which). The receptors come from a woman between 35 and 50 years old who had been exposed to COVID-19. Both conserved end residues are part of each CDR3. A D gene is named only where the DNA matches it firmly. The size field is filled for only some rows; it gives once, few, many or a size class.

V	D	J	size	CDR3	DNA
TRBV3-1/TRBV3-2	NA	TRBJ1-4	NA	CASSRFGAAGEKLFF	TGTGCCAGCAGCCGGTTCGGGGCAGCGGGGGAAAAACTGTTTTTT
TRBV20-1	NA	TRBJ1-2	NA	CSARETGGYTF	TGCAGTGCTAGAGAAACAGGGGGCTACACCTTC
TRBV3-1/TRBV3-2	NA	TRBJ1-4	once	CASRGRKANEKLFF	TGTGCCAGCAGGGGGAGGAAGGCGAATGAAAAACTGTTTTTT
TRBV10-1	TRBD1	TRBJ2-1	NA	CASSATEGRGHCEQFF	TGCGCCAGCAGTGCCACGGAGGGCAGGGGGCATTGTGAGCAGTTCTTC
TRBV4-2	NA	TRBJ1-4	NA	CASSQDMVGANEKLFF	TGTGCCAGCAGCCAGGACATGGTTGGGGCTAATGAAAAACTGTTTTTT
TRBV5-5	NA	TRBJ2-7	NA	CASSSHGRGAYEQYF	TGTGCCAGCAGCTCCCATGGCAGGGGGGCCTACGAGCAGTACTTC
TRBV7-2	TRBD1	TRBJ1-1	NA	CASSRTGLAPEAFF	TGTGCCAGCAGCCGGACAGGGTTGGCCCCTGAAGCTTTCTTT
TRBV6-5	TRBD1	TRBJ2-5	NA	CASSTIQGAGKTQYF	TGTGCCAGCAGTACCATCCAGGGGGCAGGAAAGACCCAGTACTTC
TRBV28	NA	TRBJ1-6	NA	CASSPGGSKNLPLHF	TGTGCCAGCAGTCCCGGGGGGTCTAAAAATTTACCCCTCCACTTT
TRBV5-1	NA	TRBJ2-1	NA	CASSSSNEQFF	TGCGCCAGCAGCTCCTCCAATGAGCAGTTCTTC
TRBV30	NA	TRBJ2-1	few	CAWRGGYNEQFF	TGTGCCTGGAGGGGGGGATACAATGAGCAGTTCTTC
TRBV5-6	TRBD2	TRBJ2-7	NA	CASSGSGGSDEQYF	TGTGCCAGCAGCGGTAGCGGGGGGTCTGACGAGCAGTACTTC